The clone carrying this TCR beta chain was counted once. This record belongs to a study of blood T cell repertoires in COVID-19. Overall study: Acute-phase and convalescent COVID-19 samples originated in the United States, Italy and Spain. The analysed material was cDNA or gDNA that came from T cells, B-cell-depleted T cells, or PBMCs.

V gave up 2 bases and J gave up 2 bases, with 12 bases separating them. Germline V gene data show CDR1 as KGHSH and CDR2 as LQKENI. CDR3 size: 15 residues. Per the study methods: Amplified reference gene primers provided the basis for estimating nucleated cell counts. Clones were read by immunoSEQ multiplex PCR, and TCRdb kept only the in-frame ones, dropping some. V, J and clone size were drawn from that table, and D and trimming were deduced from the DNA. The sample has tens of thousands of clones; roughly 85% are singletons. The rearrangement links TRBV18 to TRBJ2-5, with a tentative D call TRBD2 (6 bases). Sequencing used peripheral blood. The sequence came from a man aged 55 to 70 with acute or convalescent COVID-19. DNA of the CDR3: TGTGCCAGCTCACCAGGCGCGGGACGGCAAGAGACCCAGTACTTC. It translates to CASSPGAGRQETQYF.